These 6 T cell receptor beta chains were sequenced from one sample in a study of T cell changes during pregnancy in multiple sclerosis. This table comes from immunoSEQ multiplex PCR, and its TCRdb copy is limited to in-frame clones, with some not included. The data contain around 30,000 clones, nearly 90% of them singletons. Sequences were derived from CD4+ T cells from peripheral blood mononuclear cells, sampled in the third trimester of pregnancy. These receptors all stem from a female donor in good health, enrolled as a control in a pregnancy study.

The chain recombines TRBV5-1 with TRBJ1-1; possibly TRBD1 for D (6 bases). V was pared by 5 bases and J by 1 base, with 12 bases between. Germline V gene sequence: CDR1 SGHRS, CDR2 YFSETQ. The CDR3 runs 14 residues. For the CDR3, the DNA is TGCGCCAGCAGTTTCGCGGACAGGAACACTGAAGCTTTCTTT. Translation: CASSFADRNTEAFF. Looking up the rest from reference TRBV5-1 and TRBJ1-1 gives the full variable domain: KAGVTQTPRYLIKTRGQQVTLSCSPISGHRSVSWYQQTPGQGLQFLFEYFSETQRNKGNFPGRFSGRQFSNSRSEMNVSTLELGDSALYLCASSFADRNTEAFFGQGTRLTVV.

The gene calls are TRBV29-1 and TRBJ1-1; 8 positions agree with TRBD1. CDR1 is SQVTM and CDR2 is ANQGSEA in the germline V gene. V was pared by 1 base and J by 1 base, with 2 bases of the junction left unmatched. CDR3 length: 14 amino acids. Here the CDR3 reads CSVEGDRGNTEAFF. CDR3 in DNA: TGCAGCGTTGAAGGAGACAGGGGGAACACTGAAGCTTTCTTT.

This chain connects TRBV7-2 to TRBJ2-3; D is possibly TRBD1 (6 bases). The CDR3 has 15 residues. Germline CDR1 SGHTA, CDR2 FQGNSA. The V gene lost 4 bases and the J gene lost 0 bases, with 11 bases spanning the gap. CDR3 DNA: TGTGCCAGCAGCTCACAGGGCATAAGCACAGATACGCAGTATTTT. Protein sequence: CASSSQGISTDTQYF.

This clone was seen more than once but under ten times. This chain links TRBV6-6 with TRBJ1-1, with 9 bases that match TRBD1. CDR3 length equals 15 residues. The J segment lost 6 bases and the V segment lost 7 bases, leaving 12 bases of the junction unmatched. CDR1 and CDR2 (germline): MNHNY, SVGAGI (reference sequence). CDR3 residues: CASTQQGTGTPEAFF. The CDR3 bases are TGTGCCAGCACCCAACAGGGGACAGGGACCCCTGAAGCTTTCTTT.

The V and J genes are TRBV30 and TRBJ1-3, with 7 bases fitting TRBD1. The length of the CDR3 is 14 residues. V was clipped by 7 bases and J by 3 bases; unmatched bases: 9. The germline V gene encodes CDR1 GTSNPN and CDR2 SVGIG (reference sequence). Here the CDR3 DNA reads TGTGCCTTCTCGCGAGGGGGCGGTGGAAACACCATATATTTT. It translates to CAFSRGGGGNTIYF. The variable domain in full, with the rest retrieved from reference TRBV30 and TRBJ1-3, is SQTIHQWPATLVQPVGSPLSLECTVEGTSNPNLYWYRQAAGRGLQLLFYSVGIGQISSEVPQNLSASRPQDRQFILSSKKLLLSDSGFYLCAFSRGGGGNTIYFGEGSWLTVV.

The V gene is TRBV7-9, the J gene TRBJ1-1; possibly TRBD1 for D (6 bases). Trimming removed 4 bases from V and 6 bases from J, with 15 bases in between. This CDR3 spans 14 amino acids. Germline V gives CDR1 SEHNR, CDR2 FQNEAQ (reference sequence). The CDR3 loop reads CASSSQGYGAEAFF. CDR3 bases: TGTGCCAGCAGCTCACAGGGATATGGGGCTGAAGCTTTCTTT.